This T cell receptor beta chain came from a study of identical twins. The V and J ends lost 4 bases and 3 bases respectively, with 15 bases between them. This CDR3 comprises 15 residues. Germline CDR1 LGHNA, CDR2 YNFKEQ. Addition of a universal primer site occurred through template switching, and cDNA carried unique molecular identifiers. TCRdb re-analysed the 5' RACE reads in MiXCR, keeping a single row per CDR3 protein. The sample has approximately 260,000 distinct CDR3 sequences; around 15% are singletons. Study-wide results and limits: For monozygotic twins, models underestimated out-of-frame TCR alpha sharing. An excess of low generation probability was shown by twin-shared out-of-frame alpha sequences.

This clonotype was detected only a few times. Its antigen is unknown. The clonotype comes from a woman aged 18 to 35 in good health. The chain combines TRBV4-2 with TRBJ1-2; D is unresolved. The sequenced sample was memory (CD45RO+) T cells sorted from blood. The CDR3 nucleotides read TGTGCCAGCAGCCCCCATGAGAAGGGAGACTATGGCTACACCTTC. This sequence encodes CASSPHEKGDYGYTF.